Listed here are 23 T cell receptor beta chains from one sample, sequenced in a study of cytomegalovirus exposure and HLA in healthy donors. Sequencing was performed with immunoSEQ multiplex PCR; in TCRdb, only in-frame clones are kept and a portion is missing. This sample carries some 290,000 clones, approximately 88% of them seen once, and the ten largest clones take around 0.88%. Sequences were obtained from PBMCs. These receptors came from a man in his thirties or forties in good health and CMV-seronegative.

This chain connects TRBV11-2 to TRBJ2-3; TRBD2 might be the D (5 bases). V gave up 4 bases and J gave up 2 bases, with 19 bases separating them. Germline-derived CDR1 and CDR2 are SGHAT and FQNNGV. The CDR3 totals 17 residues. CDR3 in DNA: TGTGCCAGCAGCTCCGAGTTTTCCGGGGTGCTCACAGATACGCAGTATTTT. This sequence encodes CASSSEFSGVLTDTQYF.

This clone was observed a handful of times. At the DNA level, this CDR3 is encoded by other sequences in the same sample as well. J is TRBJ1-4 and V is TRBV6-5, with D hard to call. V was shortened by 0 bases and J by 4 bases, with 3 bases between the two germline ends. From germline, CDR1 is MNHEY and CDR2 SVGAGI. The CDR3 sequence is 13 residues long. In DNA form, the CDR3 reads TGTGCCAGCAGTTACTCTCATAATGAAAAACTGTTTTTT. This gives the protein CASSYSHNEKLFF.

The chain uses TRBV11-1 and TRBJ2-3; D is unresolved. The V end was cut by 4 bases, the J end by 2 bases, with 16 bases between. CDR1 is SGHAT and CDR2 is FQDESV in the germline V gene (reference sequence). This CDR3 region has 16 residues. The CDR3 protein is CASSSPRTVYTDTQYF. CDR3 sequence (DNA): TGTGCCAGCAGCTCCCCCCGCACGGTTTACACAGATACGCAGTATTTT.

The rearrangement uses TRBV7-2 and TRBJ1-6; D gene uncertain. V lost 5 bases, J lost 6 bases, and 23 bases lay in between. The CDR3 runs to 18 residues. Germline assignment: CDR1 SGHTA and CDR2 FQGNSA. The CDR3 loop is CASSTPSGSGPINSPLHF. In DNA, the CDR3 is TGTGCCAGCAGCACCCCTTCGGGATCCGGACCCATTAATTCACCCCTCCACTTT.

Comment on this clone: Other DNA sequences from this sample encode an identical CDR3 as well. The gene calls are TRBV11-2 and TRBJ2-5; 8 bases are shared with TRBD2. Germline V CDR1 and CDR2: SGHAT, FQNNGV. This CDR3 region has 13 residues. The V and J ends lost 4 bases and 4 bases, in that order; junction bases with no gene match: 2. The CDR3 DNA sequence: TGTGCCAGCAGCTCGGGACTAGGAGAGACCCAGTACTTC. Protein product: CASSSGLGETQYF.

This chain joins TRBV19 and TRBJ1-2, with D perhaps matching TRBD1 (5 bases). CDR3 length equals 12 residues. Germline V CDR1 and CDR2: LNHDA, SQIVND (reference sequence). Trimming pared 3 bases from V and 8 bases from J, leaving 10 bases between. The CDR3 DNA is TGTGCCAGTAGTATCGGGTCAGGGGGCTACACCTTC. Amino acids: CASSIGSGGYTF.

The chain has TRBV5-1 and TRBJ1-2, with TRBD1 matching 7 bases. This CDR3 comprises 18 residues. Trimming at V came to 2 bases and at J to 5 bases, leaving 18 bases not matched to a gene. Germline lookup yields CDR1 SGHRS and CDR2 YFSETQ. The CDR3 reads CASSFFGRDSRVGYGYTF. In nucleotides, the CDR3 is TGCGCCAGCAGCTTTTTTGGCCGGGACAGCCGTGTGGGTTATGGCTACACCTTC.

CDR3 nucleotides: TGTGCCAGCAGCCCCCGGGACAGACTTACCTACGAGCAGTACTTC. Its translation is CASSPRDRLTYEQYF. The gene calls are TRBV11-2 and TRBJ2-7; 7 nucleotides match TRBD1. This CDR3 has 15 residues. Germline V gene data show CDR1 as SGHAT and CDR2 as FQNNGV. Trimming cost V 5 bases and J 2 bases; bases outside gene matches: 9.

Only one count was recorded for this clone. This chain uses TRBV15 with TRBJ2-1; the D gene is possibly TRBD2 (6 bases). The CDR3 is 15 residues long. Trimming cost V 2 bases and J 7 bases, with 15 bases left between them. Per the germline V gene, CDR1 is LNHNV and CDR2 is YYDKDF (reference sequence). CDR3 sequence reads: CATSRRDSRGNEQFF. CDR3 nucleotides: TGTGCCACCAGCAGAAGGGACTCTAGGGGTAATGAGCAGTTCTTC.

CDR3 loop: CASSGTSAYEQYF. CDR3 sequence (DNA): TGTGCCAGCTCCGGGACATCAGCCTACGAGCAGTACTTC. The chain couples TRBV6-1 to TRBJ2-7; D might be TRBD1 (6 bases). Germline CDR1 and CDR2: MNHNS and SASEGT. The V gene lost 8 bases and the J gene lost 2 bases, with 13 bases spanning the gap. CDR3 length equals 13 residues.

The genes are TRBV4-3 and TRBJ2-3; D possibly corresponds to TRBD2 (7 bases). V lost 2 bases and J lost 3, with 12 bases in between. Germline loops: CDR1 LGHNA, CDR2 YSLEER. The CDR3 runs 15 residues. The CDR3 DNA reads as TGCGCCAGCAGCCAAAGGGGGGGTGGAACAGATACGCAGTATTTT. Translating gives CASSQRGGGTDTQYF.

The sample holds a few counts of this clone. The V call is TRBV5-8, the J call TRBJ2-7; the D gene is possibly TRBD1 (5 bases). CDR3 length: 15 residues. The V end was cut by 7 bases, the J end by 6 bases, with 23 bases between. CDR1 is SGHTS, CDR2 YDEGEE, per germline. The CDR3 region is CASANPDKRQLEQYF. In nucleotides, the CDR3 is TGTGCCAGCGCTAACCCGGATAAAAGACAGCTCGAGCAGTACTTC.

This clone is a singleton in its sample. This sample also contains other DNA sequences that code for the same CDR3. This chain joins TRBV20-1 and TRBJ1-1; D is undetermined. Germline CDR1 reads DFQATT; CDR2 reads SNEGSKA (reference sequence). The V end was cut by 3 bases, the J end by 5 bases, with 4 bases between. There are 10 residues in the CDR3. In DNA, the CDR3 is TGCAGTGCTAGGAGGACTGAAGCTTTCTTT. It yields the protein CSARRTEAFF.

The V gene is TRBV18, the J gene TRBJ1-2, with no clear D. V was pared by 3 bases and J by 8 bases, with 10 bases between. The CDR3 length is 12 residues. Germline assignment: CDR1 KGHSH and CDR2 LQKENI. The chain's CDR3 is CASSPVREGYTF. In nucleotides, the CDR3 is TGTGCCAGCTCACCCGTACGGGAAGGCTACACCTTC. Variable domain in full (rest from reference TRBV18 and TRBJ1-2): NAGVMQNPRHLVRRRGQEARLRCSPMKGHSHVYWYRQLPEEGLKFMVYLQKENIIDESGMPKERFSAEFPKEGPSILRIQQVVRGDSAAYFCASSPVREGYTFGSGTRLTVV.

On this clone: This sample includes further DNA sequences coding for the same CDR3. V gene TRBV7-8 combines with J gene TRBJ1-1; 8 bases agree with TRBD1. V gave up 4 bases and J gave up 0 bases; unmatched junction bases: 4. Germline-derived CDR1 and CDR2 are SGHVS and FQNEAQ. This CDR3 is built from 15 residues. The CDR3 loop reads CASSSGQGLNTEAFF. The CDR3 DNA follows: TGTGCCAGCAGCTCCGGACAGGGATTGAACACTGAAGCTTTCTTT.

The V and J genes are TRBV7-8 and TRBJ1-5, with TRBD1 matching 9 bases. Unmatched junction bases numbered 3, after V lost 1 base and J lost 5 bases. Germline assignment: CDR1 SGHVS and CDR2 FQNEAQ. The CDR3 is 15 amino acids. The CDR3 here is CASSLGRTGDQPQHF. Here the CDR3 DNA reads TGTGCCAGCAGCTTAGGTCGGACAGGGGATCAGCCCCAGCATTTT.

This chain links TRBV11-2 with TRBJ2-1; 9 nucleotides align to TRBD1. After removal of 6 bases from V and 7 bases from J, the junction contained 10 bases not matched to a gene. The CDR3 totals 15 residues. Germline CDR1 is SGHAT and CDR2 is FQNNGV. The DNA for the CDR3 is TGTGCCAGCAGACGCACCGGGACAGGGTTAAATGAGCAGTTCTTC. This encodes CASRRTGTGLNEQFF.

This chain connects TRBV10-2 to TRBJ1-2; unclear D gene. Germline CDR1 reads WSHSY; CDR2 reads SAAADI. The CDR3 is made up of 14 amino acids. The V end lost 0 bases, the J end lost 1 base, and 6 bases lay between the germline ends. CDR3 residues: CASSESLDNYGYTF. The CDR3 coding sequence is TGCGCCAGCAGTGAGTCCCTAGATAACTATGGCTACACCTTC.

J is TRBJ1-3 and V is TRBV6-6; no definite D call. V dropped 7 bases and J dropped 4 bases, with 8 bases sitting between them. Germline V CDR1 and CDR2: MNHNY, SVGAGI (reference sequence). CDR3 length: 12 residues. For the CDR3, the DNA is TGTGCCAGCACCCCGGGGGGAAACACCATATATTTT. This gives the protein CASTPGGNTIYF.

CDR3 sequence: CASRFSGTGLYKQYF. CDR3 nucleotides: TGTGCCAGCAGATTTTCCGGGACAGGGCTGTACAAGCAGTACTTC. The chain recombines TRBV6-5 with TRBJ2-7; 9 bases are shared with TRBD1. From germline, CDR1 is MNHEY and CDR2 SVGAGI. This CDR3 has 15 amino acids. V was pared by 6 bases and J by 8 bases, with 14 bases of the junction left unmatched.

The chain is built from TRBV6-1 and TRBJ2-1; tentative D call: TRBD1 (5 bases). V lost 6 bases and J lost 10, with 13 bases in between. This CDR3 region has 12 residues. The germline CDR1 and CDR2 sequences are MNHNS and SASEGT. CDR3 nucleotides: TGTGCCAGCAGCCTACAGGAACAAGAGCAGTTCTTC. Translated: CASSLQEQEQFF.

The rearrangement uses TRBV18 and TRBJ2-2, with 12 bases fitting TRBD2. The trim removed 1 base at V and 5 bases at J, leaving 2 bases unmatched. Per the germline V gene, CDR1 is KGHSH and CDR2 is LQKENI. CDR3 size: 16 residues. The CDR3 region is CASSPRLAGGTGELFF. The CDR3 DNA is TGTGCCAGCTCACCACGGCTAGCGGGAGGGACCGGGGAGCTGTTTTTT.

This chain uses TRBV7-9 with TRBJ1-2; D is perhaps TRBD1 (6 bases). The CDR3 totals 14 residues. V gave up 5 bases and J gave up 8 bases, with 18 bases separating them. Looked up from germline, CDR1 is SEHNR and CDR2 is FQNEAQ (reference sequence). The CDR3 DNA is TGTGCCAGCAGCCTATCTGAGGGAGGGGGAGGCTACACCTTC. Protein sequence: CASSLSEGGGGYTF. Combining the CDR3 with reference TRBV7-9 and TRBJ1-2 gives the whole variable domain DTGVSQNPRHKITKRGQNVTFRCDPISEHNRLYWYRQTLGQGPEFLTYFQNEAQLEKSRLLSDRFSAERPKGSFSTLEIQRTEQGDSAMYLCASSLSEGGGGYTFGSGTRLTVV.